The next 2 T cell receptor beta chains were all read from a single sample in a study of regulatory T cells in long-lasting Graves disease (dated by TCRdb to the early 2020s). The sample's time point label, decoded: newly diagnosed GD, antithyroid drugs for less than 3 months. For both TCR sequencing and RNA sequencing, RNA was extracted from PBMCs using TRIzol. Receptor libraries were prepared by multiplex PCR. The reads were generated on an Illumina HiSeq 4000. iRepertoire HTBI primers and Arm-PCR amplification of CDR3 regions were used to construct TCR beta libraries. In-frame beta chains were kept once TCRdb had trimmed the public reads at Q25 with fastp and called clones with MiXCR. Rows are unified per CDR3 protein, each entry keeping the most common DNA and genes. For this sample there are hundreds of thousands of distinct CDR3 sequences; 16% appear just once. The ten top clones hold 25% to 30% of the sample.

The same sample was also studied in work on T cells in Graves' hyperthyroidism and ophthalmopathy.

Here the sequenced sample was peripheral blood mononuclear cells (PBMCs), taken at new diagnosis, from a patient treated with antithyroid drugs. The receptors originated from a man in his forties or fifties with Graves disease. Donor details come from another sample of the same person, matched by shared clones.

Many counts were recorded for this clonotype. This sequence joins TRBV28 and TRBJ2-7, with D possibly being TRBD1 (6 bases). The CDR3 consists of 15 residues. Deletions cut 5 bases from V and 6 bases from J, with 20 bases between. The germline gives CDR1 MDHEN, CDR2 SYDVKM. For the CDR3, the DNA is TGTGCCAGCAGTACTACAGGGTACGCCGTCGGCGAGCAGTACTTC. Its protein product is CASSTTGYAVGEQYF.

There are a few counts of this clonotype. The rearrangement joins TRBV10-3 to TRBJ2-3; weak D call: TRBD1 (6 bases). The germline V gene has CDR1 ENHRY and CDR2 SYGVKD. The V end was cut by 3 bases, the J end by 6 bases, with 13 bases between. This CDR3 region has 14 residues. The CDR3 loop reads CAISDHNQGDTQYF. The CDR3 nucleotides read TGTGCCATCAGTGACCATAATCAGGGGGATACGCAGTATTTT.